The 21 T cell receptor beta chains below were found in one sample sequenced in a study of early T cells in non-severe SARS-CoV-2 infection. TCRdb re-called the 5' RACE reads with MiXCR, one entry per CDR3 protein. Among tens of thousands of distinct CDR3 sequences listed, 20% were seen once. The sample consisted of whole blood, taken at baseline. The source is an adult who was a healthcare worker with PCR-confirmed SARS-CoV-2 infection or an uninfected control (not recorded which).

This clonotype showed up just a few times. J is TRBJ2-1 and V is TRBV20-1; 8 positions match TRBD2. V was clipped by 5 bases and J by 2 bases; unmatched bases: 17. The CDR3 has 18 amino acids. Germline CDR1 DFQATT, CDR2 SNEGSKA (reference sequence). CDR3 amino acids: CSAPPGLGSPSAYNEQFF. The CDR3 DNA follows: TGCAGTGCTCCTCCGGGACTAGGATCCCCGAGCGCCTACAATGAGCAGTTCTTC.

This clonotype was observed a handful of times. The chain couples TRBV4-1 to TRBJ2-1; D not resolved. Between the trimmed V and J ends, which lost 4 bases and 5 bases, there was a span of 12 bases. Germline V gene sequence: CDR1 MGHRA, CDR2 YSYEKL. The CDR3 runs 14 residues. The CDR3 nucleotides are TGCGCCAGCAGCCTCGAGCTAGGCCACAATGAGCAGTTCTTC. Protein sequence: CASSLELGHNEQFF.

This rearrangement joins TRBV2 to TRBJ1-1; unclear D gene. Germline CDR1 and CDR2: SNHLY and FYNNEI. The CDR3 is 15 residues long. V was shortened by 0 bases and J by 8 bases, with 16 bases between the two germline ends. CDR3 loop: CASSEARSLGREAFF. The DNA of the CDR3 is TGTGCCAGCAGTGAAGCACGCAGTCTGGGGAGGGAAGCTTTCTTT.

This clonotype came up a few times. V is TRBV12-5 and J is TRBJ1-2; 8 positions agree with TRBD1. The germline CDR1 and CDR2 sequences are LGHNT and FRNRAP. The trim removed 5 bases at V and 5 bases at J, leaving 7 bases unmatched. The CDR3 is made up of 14 amino acids. CDR3 DNA: TGTGCTAGTGGTCACCGGGACAGGACATATGGCTACACCTTC. Encoded protein: CASGHRDRTYGYTF.

V usage is TRBV5-1 and J usage is TRBJ1-2; 8 bases match TRBD1. The CDR3 is 14 amino acids. V shed 4 bases and J 3 bases; nucleotides not matched to a gene: 5. Germline V gene data show CDR1 as SGHRS and CDR2 as YFSETQ. Here the CDR3 reads CASSPSGGYYGYTF. CDR3 nucleotides: TGCGCCAGCAGCCCGTCAGGGGGCTACTATGGCTACACCTTC.

The J gene is TRBJ2-4, the V gene TRBV5-5; 13 bases match TRBD2. The trim removed 3 bases at V and 7 bases at J, leaving 4 bases unmatched. The CDR3 covers 15 residues. Germline CDR1 is SGHKS and CDR2 is YYEKEE (reference sequence). The CDR3 here is CASSSTGLAGNIQYF. CDR3 bases: TGTGCCAGCAGCTCCACGGGACTAGCGGGGAACATTCAGTACTTC.

The rearrangement uses TRBV20-1 and TRBJ2-2; 7 nucleotides align to TRBD2. Germline V gene data show CDR1 as DFQATT and CDR2 as SNEGSKA (reference sequence). Trimming cost V 1 base and J 6 bases; bases outside gene matches: 5. The CDR3 is made up of 14 amino acids. CDR3 DNA sequence: TGCAGTGCTAGAGGCCGGGGGAGGGCCGGGGAGCTGTTTTTT. It yields the protein CSARGRGRAGELFF.

This clonotype turned up a few times. The chain combines TRBV27 with TRBJ1-6; D ambiguous. V was cut by 8 bases and J by 0 bases, with 11 bases left in between. Germline V gene lookup returns CDR1 MNHEY and CDR2 SMNVEV (reference sequence). This CDR3 is 15 amino acids long. The CDR3 spells CASGRTSSYNSPLHF. CDR3 DNA sequence: TGTGCCAGCGGTAGAACCAGCTCCTATAATTCACCCCTCCACTTT.

This clonotype occurred a few times. No DNA is shown, since the ends of the CDR3 on it are uncertain; the CDR3 is the one TCRdb lists. V and J are TRBV7-2 and TRBJ2-7; TRBD2 reflects the table's D call only, with no check against the DNA. The CDR3 adds up to 16 amino acids, both ends counted. From germline, CDR1 is SGHTA and CDR2 FQGNSA. CDR3: CASSFGQGLSPYEQYF.

The gene calls are TRBV12-3 or TRBV12-4 and TRBJ2-7; a weak D match, TRBD2 (6 bases). CDR3 length: 12 amino acids. The V end lost 7 bases, the J end lost 4 bases, and 11 bases lay between the germline ends. Here the CDR3 reads CASTDRGYEQYF. The DNA for the CDR3 is TGTGCCAGCACCGACCGGGGGTACGAGCAGTACTTC.

This chain joins TRBV2 and TRBJ2-7; 10 positions match TRBD1. Germline V gene sequence: CDR1 SNHLY, CDR2 FYNNEI. CDR3 length: 15 amino acids. V was pared by 6 bases and J by 4 bases, with 9 bases of the junction left unmatched. The CDR3 sequence is CASSQNRDRGYEQYF. In nucleotides, the CDR3 is TGTGCCAGCAGCCAGAACCGGGACAGGGGTTACGAGCAGTACTTC.

This clonotype was seen only a few times. The chain recombines TRBV11-1 with TRBJ1-6; D ambiguous. Trimming took off 3 bases at V and 10 bases at J, with 7 bases between the two ends. The V gene's germline CDR1 is SGHAT and CDR2 FQDESV (reference sequence). This CDR3 is built from 12 residues. The CDR3 here is CASSFESSPLHF. CDR3 sequence (DNA): TGTGCCAGCAGCTTTGAGAGCTCACCCCTCCACTTT.

The J gene is TRBJ2-7, the V gene TRBV5-1; 8 bases are a match to TRBD1. CDR3 size: 14 residues. After removal of 0 bases from V and 13 bases from J, the junction contained 12 bases not matched to a gene. The germline V gene has CDR1 SGHRS and CDR2 YFSETQ. CDR3 protein: CASSLGQGISGSYF. For the CDR3, the DNA is TGCGCCAGCAGCTTGGGACAGGGGATAAGCGGTTCTTACTTC.

This clonotype has at least ten counts. The chain employs TRBV5-8 and TRBJ2-1, with 7 bases that match TRBD1. This CDR3 is 15 amino acids long. The V segment lost 1 base and the J segment 10 bases; nucleotides outside the gene matches: 11. Germline CDR1 SGHTS, CDR2 YDEGEE. CDR3 nucleotide sequence: TGTGCCAGCAGCTTGAAAGAGACAGGGCTTGACGAGCAGTTCTTC. Protein: CASSLKETGLDEQFF.

This clonotype showed up just a few times. V usage is TRBV28 and J usage is TRBJ2-3, with D unclear. CDR1 and CDR2 from the germline V gene are MDHEN and SYDVKM. The CDR3 has 15 amino acids. The germline V and J ends were trimmed by 7 bases and 2 bases, with 16 bases remaining between them. The CDR3 DNA reads as TGTGCCAGCACCCCCCCGCGGCGCACCACAGATACGCAGTATTTT. Amino acid sequence: CASTPPRRTTDTQYF.

This clonotype turned up a few times. The chain links TRBV2 to TRBJ1-4, with D possibly matching TRBD1 (6 bases). V was trimmed by 2 bases and J by 5 bases, leaving 9 bases between them. The CDR3 sequence is 14 residues long. CDR1 and CDR2 from the germline V gene are SNHLY and FYNNEI. The CDR3 nucleotides read TGTGCCAGCAGTGAACAGGGGTTGAATGAAAAACTGTTTTTT. Its translation is CASSEQGLNEKLFF.

The rearrangement uses TRBV4-2 and TRBJ1-6; 7 bases line up with TRBD1. The CDR3 is made up of 19 amino acids. Germline V gene data show CDR1 as LGHNA and CDR2 as YNFKEQ. J lost 5 bases, V lost 0 bases, and 13 bases had no gene match. The CDR3 loop reads CASSQDPGNRGYDNSPLHF. For the CDR3, the DNA is TGTGCCAGCAGCCAAGATCCGGGGAACAGGGGATATGATAATTCACCCCTCCACTTT.

The chain couples TRBV2 to TRBJ2-7; D remains ambiguous. Germline V gene data show CDR1 as SNHLY and CDR2 as FYNNEI. The CDR3 runs to 14 residues. Trimming removed 8 bases from V and 0 bases from J, with 14 bases in between. CDR3 in amino acids: CASLRLRSSYEQYF. In nucleotides, the CDR3 is TGTGCCAGCCTAAGACTTCGCAGCTCCTACGAGCAGTACTTC. The complete variable domain, with remaining parts taken from reference TRBV2 and TRBJ2-7, reads EPEVTQTPSHQVTQMGQEVILRCVPISNHLYFYWYRQILGQKVEFLVSFYNNEISEKSEIFDDQFSVERPDGSNFTLKIRSTKLEDSAMYFCASLRLRSSYEQYFGPGTRLTVT.

This clonotype has a handful of counts. The chain carries TRBV18 and TRBJ2-1; no clear D. Germline-derived CDR1 and CDR2 are KGHSH and LQKENI. With 2 bases removed from V and 4 bases from J, the gap between germline ends came to 6 bases. CDR3 length equals 13 residues. The CDR3 sequence: CASSPSPYNEQFF. In DNA, the CDR3 is TGTGCCAGCTCACCATCACCTTACAATGAGCAGTTCTTC.

The sample holds many counts of this clonotype. V is TRBV20-1 and J is TRBJ1-4; TRBD1 might be the D (5 bases). CDR1 and CDR2 (germline): DFQATT, SNEGSKA (reference sequence). V lost 6 bases and J 10 bases, leaving 18 bases between the germline ends. This CDR3 region has 13 residues. CDR3: CSARVSGGGKLFF. CDR3 coding DNA: TGCAGTGCGAGGGTGTCGGGGGGTGGAAAACTGTTTTTT.

The chain links TRBV13 to TRBJ2-1; D unclear. The CDR3 totals 13 residues. Trimming left V 6 bases short and J 9 bases short, with 15 bases between. Germline lookup yields CDR1 PRHDT and CDR2 FYEKMQ (reference sequence). The CDR3 region is CASSLYGRSEQFF. CDR3 bases: TGTGCCAGCAGTCTTTATGGAAGGAGTGAGCAGTTCTTC. The whole variable domain, filled in from reference TRBV13 and TRBJ2-1, reads AAGVIQSPRHLIKEKRETATLKCYPIPRHDTVYWYQQGPGQDPQFLISFYEKMQSDKGSIPDRFSAQQFSDYHSELNMSSLELGDSALYFCASSLYGRSEQFFGPGTRLTVL.